This TCR beta chain was sequenced in a study of preoperative IRX-2 immunotherapy in early breast cancer (dated by TCRdb to the late 2010s). A note on this clone: It has no known antigen specificity. No base quality information exists; no much larger clone differs at one position.

Libraries came from the immunoSEQ multiplex PCR assay. TCRdb obtained this table from immuneACCESS and retained in-frame rearrangements with V and J assigned. These tables miss some clones; where compared with another copy, unresolved V genes account for less than half of the shortfall, and the remainder is unexplained. The sample table shows 90,000 to 100,000 clones, and about nine tenths are seen once. The top ten clones comprise roughly 2% of the sample. This specimen's treatment or condition label, per the study, means: preoperative locoregional IRX-2 cytokine immunotherapy. The samples were obtained from a phase Ib study that tested preoperative, locoregional IRX-2 cytokine immunotherapy designed to prime immune responses. Donors were patients with early-stage breast cancer who received IRX-2 before surgery. This TCR derives from a human donor with breast cancer. Sequencing used tumor tissue, obtained after IRX-2 immunotherapy.

CDR3 loop: CASSQESITDTQYF. The nucleotide sequence reads as follows: TGCGCCAGCAGCCAAGAATCCATCACAGATACGCAGTATTTT. The rearrangement combines TRBV1 with TRBJ2-3; no check of the table's D call, TRBD1, against the DNA was made. TRBV1 is a known pseudogene. Counted from cysteine to phenylalanine, this CDR3 has 14 amino acids. Of all the DNA, just the CDR3 is kept, 42 bases in frame from base 1.